Below, 28 T cell receptor beta chains from the same sample are listed, as sequenced in a study of cytomegalovirus exposure and HLA in healthy donors. Use of 60 Vbeta and 13 Jbeta primers characterized the PCR. The protocol was immunoSEQ multiplex PCR, while the TCRdb copy is restricted to in-frame clones and leaves out a portion. This sample has 250,000 to 350,000 clones; around 66% occur once, and the top ten carry under 2.5%. Sequenced material: PBMCs. The receptors here all came from a female donor in good health and CMV-seronegative.

This clone was seen a few times. V is TRBV6-1 and J is TRBJ1-5; possible D gene TRBD1, 5 bases. V lost 6 bases and J lost 9, with 15 bases in between. Germline CDR1 MNHNS, CDR2 SASEGT. This CDR3 has 13 residues. CDR3 coding DNA: TGTGCCAGCAGGAACACCCAGGGTCTGCCCCAGCATTTT. It translates to CASRNTQGLPQHF.

This rearrangement joins TRBV19 to TRBJ2-3; D ambiguous. Trimming stripped 0 bases from V and 4 bases from J, with 20 bases between. Germline CDR1 reads LNHDA; CDR2 reads SQIVND (reference sequence). The CDR3 sequence is 18 residues long. The CDR3 DNA follows: TGTGCCAGTAGTATAGACCTTCCAAACTACCCCACCCCAGATACGCAGTATTTT. It translates to CASSIDLPNYPTPDTQYF.

On this clone: At one of its ends the junction is not consistent with the germline gene, which may arise from a read error. This chain uses TRBV7-9 with TRBJ2-7; D possibly corresponds to TRBD2 (5 bases). The length of the CDR3 is 17 residues. The germline gives CDR1 SEHNR, CDR2 FQNEAQ (reference sequence). In DNA, the CDR3 is TGTTCCAGCAGCTTAGCGCGGTATGAGTCAAGCTCCTACGAGCAGTACTTC. Translated: CSSSLARYESSSYEQYF.

The chain employs TRBV15 and TRBJ1-5, with a weak D call TRBD1 (6 bases). The germline gives CDR1 LNHNV, CDR2 YYDKDF (reference sequence). Trimming shortened V by 1 base and J by 2 bases, and 15 bases separated the two germline ends. This CDR3 has 17 residues. The DNA for the CDR3 is TGTGCCACCAGCAGAGCAGCGGGGGGCGAGGGCAATCAGCCCCAGCATTTT. Translated, it gives CATSRAAGGEGNQPQHF. Filled out from reference TRBV15 and TRBJ1-5, the complete variable domain reads DAMVIQNPRYQVTQFGKPVTLSCSQTLNHNVMYWYQQKSSQAPKLLFHYYDKDFNNEADTPDNFQSRRPNTSFCFLDIRSPGLGDTAMYLCATSRAAGGEGNQPQHFGDGTRLSIL.

The chain carries TRBV11-2 and TRBJ2-1, with a tentative D call TRBD1 (5 bases). Trimming pared 2 bases from V and 8 bases from J, leaving 13 bases between. There are 14 residues in the CDR3. Germline assignment: CDR1 SGHAT and CDR2 FQNNGV. DNA for the CDR3: TGTGCCAGCAGCTTAAGAAGGGGCGGCCATGAGCAGTTCTTC. Translated: CASSLRRGGHEQFF.

CDR3 sequence reads: CASSQAGGEGVLYGYTF. The DNA for the CDR3 is TGCGCCAGCAGCCAAGCGGGGGGGGAGGGGGTACTCTATGGCTACACCTTC. This sequence joins TRBV4-1 and TRBJ1-2; D is perhaps TRBD1 (6 bases). Germline-derived CDR1 and CDR2 are MGHRA and YSYEKL. This CDR3 region has 17 residues. V was shortened by 1 base and J by 4 bases, with 19 bases between the two germline ends.

V usage is TRBV2 and J usage is TRBJ2-3; D possibly corresponds to TRBD2 (5 bases). The V end lost 5 bases, the J end lost 0 bases, and 15 bases lay between the germline ends. Germline CDR1 and CDR2: SNHLY and FYNNEI. CDR3 length: 16 residues. The CDR3 sequence is CASSKGSGSSTDTQYF. CDR3 DNA: TGTGCCAGCAGTAAAGGAAGCGGTTCTAGCACAGATACGCAGTATTTT.

This chain links TRBV19 with TRBJ1-1; D not resolved. Germline CDR1 is LNHDA and CDR2 is SQIVND (reference sequence). The CDR3 runs 14 residues. Deletions cut 2 bases from V and 1 base from J, with 8 bases between. This chain's CDR3 is CASSIQRGNTEAFF. In DNA form, the CDR3 reads TGTGCCAGTAGTATACAGCGGGGGAACACTGAAGCTTTCTTT.

The chain has TRBV2 and TRBJ2-5, with D unresolved. The CDR3 is 11 residues long. V gave up 5 bases and J gave up 5 bases, with 6 bases separating them. Per germline, CDR1 SNHLY and CDR2 FYNNEI. The CDR3 DNA is TGTGCCAGCAGTCTAGTTGAGACCCAGTACTTC. Encoded protein: CASSLVETQYF.

V usage is TRBV29-1 and J usage is TRBJ2-1; 8 bases align to TRBD1. The CDR3 sequence is 16 residues long. CDR1 and CDR2 (germline): SQVTM, ANQGSEA. Losses at the gene ends were 5 bases for V and 6 bases for J; bases not matched to a gene: 15. CDR3 in amino acids: CSVRDRGRKVGNEQFF. CDR3 sequence (DNA): TGCAGCGTTCGAGACAGGGGACGGAAAGTGGGCAATGAGCAGTTCTTC.

The chain has TRBV7-3 and TRBJ2-3; 8 bases align to TRBD2. V was clipped by 5 bases and J by 2 bases; unmatched bases: 15. Germline values: CDR1 SGHTA, CDR2 FQGTGA. The CDR3 extends over 18 amino acids. The DNA for the CDR3 is TGTGCCAGCAGCCAACGGGCTAGCGGGCGAAGGATCACAGATACGCAGTATTTT. This translates into CASSQRASGRRITDTQYF.

The chain carries TRBV11-2 and TRBJ1-2; possibly TRBD1 for D (5 bases). V was shortened by 3 bases and J by 0 bases, with 11 bases between the two germline ends. This CDR3 spans 15 amino acids. The V gene's germline CDR1 is SGHAT and CDR2 FQNNGV. The CDR3 loop is CASSFQGYPNYGYTF. In nucleotides, the CDR3 is TGTGCCAGCAGCTTCCAGGGTTACCCTAACTATGGCTACACCTTC.

This chain links TRBV18 with TRBJ2-2; a weak D match, TRBD2 (6 bases). Germline V CDR1 and CDR2: KGHSH, LQKENI. The CDR3 has 16 residues. V was clipped by 3 bases and J by 2 bases, with 13 bases between them. The CDR3 reads CASSPIGTPNTGELFF. Written as DNA, the CDR3 is TGTGCCAGCTCACCTATCGGGACTCCCAACACCGGGGAGCTGTTTTTT.

CDR3 sequence reads: CASSFGADTQYF. CDR3 bases: TGCGCCAGCAGCTTCGGGGCAGATACGCAGTATTTT. This sequence joins TRBV5-1 and TRBJ2-3, with a possible D match to TRBD2 (5 bases). V lost 2 bases to trimming and J lost 4 bases, with 5 bases between them. This CDR3 spans 12 amino acids. CDR1 is SGHRS, CDR2 YFSETQ, per germline.

The rearrangement uses TRBV7-9 and TRBJ2-7, with 7 nucleotides matching TRBD2. The CDR3 extends over 11 amino acids. Germline CDR1 and CDR2: SEHNR and FQNEAQ (reference sequence). J lost 6 bases, V lost 5 bases, and 1 base had no gene match. This chain's CDR3 is CASSGLGEQYF. The CDR3, as DNA: TGTGCCAGCAGCGGACTAGGCGAGCAGTACTTC.

The gene calls are TRBV2 and TRBJ2-1; the D is unclear. The CDR3 contains 15 residues. The germline V gene has CDR1 SNHLY and CDR2 FYNNEI. V dropped 1 base and J dropped 6 bases, with 13 bases sitting between them. The CDR3, as DNA: TGTGCCAGCAGTGAAGTCGAAGTATCGGGCAATGAGCAGTTCTTC. It is translated as CASSEVEVSGNEQFF.

The chain is built from TRBV30 and TRBJ1-6, with 8 nucleotides matching TRBD1. There are 13 residues in the CDR3. After removal of 7 bases from V and 5 bases from J, the junction contained 4 bases not matched to a gene. The germline gives CDR1 GTSNPN, CDR2 SVGIG (reference sequence). The CDR3 DNA reads as TGTGCCTCCCGGACAGGGAATAATTCACCCCTCCACTTT. Its protein is CASRTGNNSPLHF.

Note on this clone: Other nucleotide sequences from this sample produce the same CDR3. The chain links TRBV7-9 to TRBJ2-6; 10 nucleotides agree with TRBD1. Looked up from germline, CDR1 is SEHNR and CDR2 is FQNEAQ (reference sequence). This CDR3 is 17 amino acids long. The V and J ends lost 7 bases and 1 base, in that order; junction bases with no gene match: 7. CDR3 region: CASTGDRGRSGANVLTF. Written as DNA, the CDR3 is TGTGCCAGCACTGGGGACAGGGGCCGTTCTGGGGCCAACGTCCTGACTTTC.

The rearrangement joins TRBV7-2 to TRBJ2-5; D is unclear. The V end was cut by 3 bases, the J end by 3 bases, with 2 bases between. The CDR3 runs 11 residues. Germline lookup yields CDR1 SGHTA and CDR2 FQGNSA. In nucleotides, the CDR3 is TGTGCCAGCAGCTTTAAAGAGACCCAGTACTTC. The encoded protein is CASSFKETQYF.

This clone was counted once. The J gene is TRBJ2-1, the V gene TRBV27; possible D gene TRBD2, 6 bases. V was pared by 2 bases and J by 5 bases, with 10 bases between. This CDR3 is 14 amino acids long. The germline gives CDR1 MNHEY, CDR2 SMNVEV (reference sequence). DNA for the CDR3: TGTGCCAGCAGTTTAGGGGGGACGGACAATGAGCAGTTCTTC. It encodes CASSLGGTDNEQFF.

V and J are TRBV6-4 and TRBJ2-3, with D possibly TRBD2 on 5 matching bases. The CDR3 runs to 15 residues. V dropped 0 bases and J dropped 0 bases, with 7 bases sitting between them. The germline CDR1 and CDR2 sequences are MRHNA and SNTAGT. CDR3 protein: CASSDSRTSTDTQYF. The CDR3, as DNA: TGTGCCAGCAGTGACTCCAGGACTAGCACAGATACGCAGTATTTT.

The V call is TRBV5-1, the J call TRBJ1-2; 9 bases agree with TRBD1. This CDR3 has 15 amino acids. Looked up from germline, CDR1 is SGHRS and CDR2 is YFSETQ. Trimming took 4 bases from V and 1 from J; bases not matched to a gene: 5. The CDR3 DNA reads as TGCGCCAGCAGCGTGGGACAGGGTGGTAACTATGGCTACACCTTC. Protein sequence: CASSVGQGGNYGYTF.

This clone was seen just once. The chain is built from TRBV29-1 and TRBJ1-2; TRBD1 might be the D (5 bases). The length of the CDR3 is 9 residues. V lost 8 bases, J lost 10 bases, and 11 bases lay in between. Germline lookup yields CDR1 SQVTM and CDR2 ANQGSEA. The CDR3 bases are TGCAGCTTGGGGGGGGACTACACCTTC. Protein product: CSLGGDYTF. Full variable domain (missing parts from reference TRBV29-1 and TRBJ1-2): SAVISQKPSRDICQRGTSLTIQCQVDSQVTMMFWYRQQPGQSLTLIATANQGSEATYESGFVIDKFPISRPNLTFSTLTVSNMSPEDSSIYLCSLGGDYTFGSGTRLTVV.

This chain's CDR3 is CSVVTGVRNYGYTF. CDR3 in DNA: TGCAGCGTTGTGACAGGGGTCCGTAACTATGGCTACACCTTC. This chain links TRBV29-1 with TRBJ1-2, with TRBD1 identical over 8 bases. V was pared by 4 bases and J by 1 base, with 5 bases of the junction left unmatched. Germline V CDR1 and CDR2: SQVTM, ANQGSEA. The CDR3 loop spans 14 amino acids.

The J gene is TRBJ2-2, the V gene TRBV5-1; the match to TRBD2 covers 7 bases. The CDR3 is 14 residues long. The V gene's germline CDR1 is SGHRS and CDR2 YFSETQ. V lost 4 bases, J lost 7 bases, and 7 bases stayed unmatched. CDR3 in amino acids: CASSESPGGGELFF. The CDR3 DNA is TGCGCCAGCAGCGAATCGCCGGGGGGCGGGGAGCTGTTTTTT.

The chain carries TRBV2 and TRBJ2-3, with D possibly being TRBD1 (5 bases). V gave up 8 bases and J gave up 5 bases, with 23 bases separating them. Germline CDR1 reads SNHLY; CDR2 reads FYNNEI. The CDR3 contains 16 residues. The CDR3 DNA is TGTGCCAGCCAACTCCCGGCGGCAGGGCAGAGAGATACGCAGTATTTT. This encodes CASQLPAAGQRDTQYF.

About this clone: The sample carries other DNA sequences with the same CDR3. This sequence joins TRBV11-2 and TRBJ2-1; 12 nucleotides agree with TRBD2. This CDR3 is 16 amino acids long. V was clipped by 5 bases and J by 3 bases; unmatched bases: 5. Germline CDR1 and CDR2: SGHAT and FQNNGV. Here the CDR3 DNA reads TGTGCCAGCAGCCCGCGACTAGCGGGAGTCTACAATGAGCAGTTCTTC. It specifies CASSPRLAGVYNEQFF.

To note about this clone: A junction end diverges from the germline sequence, so it may reflect a read error. The V gene is TRBV11-3, the J gene TRBJ1-1; 8 nucleotides line up with TRBD1. The CDR3 has 16 residues. Germline loops: CDR1 SGHNT, CDR2 YENEEA. The DNA of the CDR3 is TGTGCCAGCAACTTAGGCAGGGGGCGTGCCAACACTGAAGCTTTCTTT. It yields the protein CASNLGRGRANTEAFF.